A single sample gave rise to the 3 T cell receptor beta chains below, sequenced in a study of blood T cells in healthy people across ages. Combining a sample-barcoded 5' primer with a J-beta primer mix, a second PCR ran for roughly 6 to 11 cycles. TCRdb re-called the 5' RACE reads with MiXCR, one entry per CDR3 protein. The sample yields roughly 1 million distinct CDR3 sequences, approximately 26% seen once. A further study also used this sample, focusing on T cells of mothers and their children.

Source material: blood. The receptors originated from a girl aged 2 to 9 in good health.

The chain uses TRBV3-1 and TRBJ2-7; TRBD1 might be the D (6 bases). The DNA end lines up better with TRBJ2-1; the J call may be wrong. This CDR3 has 14 amino acids. Germline assignment: CDR1 LGHDT and CDR2 YNNKEL (reference sequence). The CDR3 reads CASSQETGMGEQFF. The CDR3 nucleotides are TGTGCCAGCAGCCAAGAAACAGGGATGGGTGAGCAGTTCTTC.

The chain recombines TRBV20-1 with TRBJ2-1; D is unresolved. V was pared by 0 bases and J by 3 bases, with 15 bases between. The CDR3 runs 16 residues. Germline values: CDR1 DFQATT, CDR2 SNEGSKA (reference sequence). This CDR3 reads CSARDLSADLYNEQFF. CDR3 nucleotide sequence: TGCAGTGCTAGAGATCTGTCGGCGGATCTCTACAATGAGCAGTTCTTC.

This clonotype was counted only a few times. This chain links TRBV7-9 with TRBJ2-6, with D hard to call. The CDR3 extends over 16 amino acids. Germline V CDR1 and CDR2: SEHNR, FQNEAQ (reference sequence). The V end was cut by 3 bases, the J end by 0 bases, with 9 bases between. The CDR3, as DNA: TGTGCCAGCAGCTTTTGGGGATTCTCTGGGGCCAACGTCCTGACTTTC. It codes for CASSFWGFSGANVLTF.